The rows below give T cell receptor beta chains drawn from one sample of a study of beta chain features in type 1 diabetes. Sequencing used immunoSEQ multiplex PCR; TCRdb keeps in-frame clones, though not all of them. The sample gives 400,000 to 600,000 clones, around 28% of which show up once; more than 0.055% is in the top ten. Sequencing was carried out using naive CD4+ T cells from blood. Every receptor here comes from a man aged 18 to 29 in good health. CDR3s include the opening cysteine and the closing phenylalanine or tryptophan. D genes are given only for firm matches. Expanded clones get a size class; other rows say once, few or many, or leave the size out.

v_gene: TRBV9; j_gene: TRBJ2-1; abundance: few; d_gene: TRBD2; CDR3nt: TGTGCCAGCAGCTCCGGGACTAGCTACTATGAGCAGTTCTTC; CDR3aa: CASSSGTSYYEQFF
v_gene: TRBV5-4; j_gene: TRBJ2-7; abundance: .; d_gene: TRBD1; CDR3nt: TGTGCCAGCAGCTTATCCTGGGACAGATCCTACGAGCAGTACTTC; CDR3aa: CASSLSWDRSYEQYF
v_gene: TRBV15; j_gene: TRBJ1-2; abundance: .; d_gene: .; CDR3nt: TGTGCCACCAGCAGAGATTTGGGCAGCTATGGCTACACCTTC; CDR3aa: CATSRDLGSYGYTF
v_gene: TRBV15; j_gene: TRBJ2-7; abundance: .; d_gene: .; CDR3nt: TGTGCCACCAGCAGAGAACTCATCGGACGATACGAGCAGTACTTC; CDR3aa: CATSRELIGRYEQYF
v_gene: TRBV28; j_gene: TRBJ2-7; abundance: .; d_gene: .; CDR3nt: TGTGCTTCAACAGGACCCTACGAGCAGTACTTC; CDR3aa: CASTGPYEQYF
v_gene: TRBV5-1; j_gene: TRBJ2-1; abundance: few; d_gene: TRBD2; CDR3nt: TGCGCCAGCAGCTCTCTGACTAGCGCGAGCAATGAGCAGTTCTTC; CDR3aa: CASSSLTSASNEQFF
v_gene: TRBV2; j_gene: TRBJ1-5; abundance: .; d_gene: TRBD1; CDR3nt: TGTGCCAGCAGTCGGGACAGTAGCAATCAGCCCCAGCATTTT; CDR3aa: CASSRDSSNQPQHF
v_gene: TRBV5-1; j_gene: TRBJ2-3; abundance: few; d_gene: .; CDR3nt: TGCGCCAGCAGCTCCACCAACACAGATACGCAGTATTTT; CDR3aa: CASSSTNTDTQYF
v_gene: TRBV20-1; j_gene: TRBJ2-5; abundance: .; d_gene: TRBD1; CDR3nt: TGCAGTGCGAACAGGGGGGAGACCCAGTACTTC; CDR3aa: CSANRGETQYF
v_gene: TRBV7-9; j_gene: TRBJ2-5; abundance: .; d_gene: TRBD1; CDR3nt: TGTGCCGCTGGCGGGGACAGGGAGTCTTGGGGCCAAGAGACCCAGTACTTC; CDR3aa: CAAGGDRESWGQETQYF
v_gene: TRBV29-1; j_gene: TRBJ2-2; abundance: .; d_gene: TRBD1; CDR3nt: TGCAGCGTGGGACAGGGGCTAACCGGGGAGCTGTTTTTT; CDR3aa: CSVGQGLTGELFF
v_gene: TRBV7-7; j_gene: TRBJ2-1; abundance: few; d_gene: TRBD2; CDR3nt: TGTGCTAGCAGTTATGGACTAGCGGGAGTGGAGAATGAGCAGTTCTTC; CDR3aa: CASSYGLAGVENEQFF
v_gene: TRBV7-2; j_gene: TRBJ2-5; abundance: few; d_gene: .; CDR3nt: TGTGCCAGCAGCCCAGAGATAGGGGGGCGAGAGACCCAGTACTTC; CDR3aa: CASSPEIGGRETQYF
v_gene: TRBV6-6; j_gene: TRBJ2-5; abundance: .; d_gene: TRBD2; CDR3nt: TGTGCCAGCAGTTACTCGGCGCTAGCGGGAGAGACCCAGTACTTC; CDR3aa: CASSYSALAGETQYF
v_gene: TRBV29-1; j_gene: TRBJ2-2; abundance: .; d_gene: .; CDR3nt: TGCAGCGCCAACAGGGACACCGGGGAGCTGTTTTTT; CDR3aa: CSANRDTGELFF
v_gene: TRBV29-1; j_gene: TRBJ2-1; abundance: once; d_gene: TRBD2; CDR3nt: TGCAGCGTTGAAGAGGGACGCGGGAGCTCCTACAATGAGCAGTTCTTC; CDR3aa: CSVEEGRGSSYNEQFF
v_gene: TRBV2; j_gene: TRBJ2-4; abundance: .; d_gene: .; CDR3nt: TGTGCCAGCGGGGGACTAGCCAAAAACATTCAGTACTTC; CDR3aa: CASGGLAKNIQYF
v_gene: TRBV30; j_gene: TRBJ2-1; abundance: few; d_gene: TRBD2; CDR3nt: TGTGCCTCCAGGACTAGCGGGTACTCCTACAATGAGCAGTTCTTC; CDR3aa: CASRTSGYSYNEQFF
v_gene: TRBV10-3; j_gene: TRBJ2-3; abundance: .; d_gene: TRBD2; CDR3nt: TGTGCCATCAGTGTGGGACTAGCGACAGATACGCAGTATTTT; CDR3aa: CAISVGLATDTQYF
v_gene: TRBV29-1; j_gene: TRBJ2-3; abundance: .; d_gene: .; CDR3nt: TGCAGCGTTGGGAGGGGGGATACGCAGTATTTT; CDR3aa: CSVGRGDTQYF
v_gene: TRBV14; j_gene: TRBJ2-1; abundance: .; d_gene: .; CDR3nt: TGTGCCAGCAGCCATGAGGGGGGGTACACCTACAATGAGCAGTTCTTC; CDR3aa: CASSHEGGYTYNEQFF
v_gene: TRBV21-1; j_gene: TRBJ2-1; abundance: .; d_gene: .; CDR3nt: TGTGCCAGCAGTAAGCAGTCGGAGGGAGGCAATGAGCAGTTCTTC; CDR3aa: CASSKQSEGGNEQFF
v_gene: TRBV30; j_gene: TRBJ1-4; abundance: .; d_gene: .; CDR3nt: TGTGCCTGGAGTGTAACCTTGGGCGAAAAACTGTTTTTT; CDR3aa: CAWSVTLGEKLFF
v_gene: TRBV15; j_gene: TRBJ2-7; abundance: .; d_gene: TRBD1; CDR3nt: TGTGCCACCAGCAGCCGGGACAGAAACTACGAGCAGTACTTC; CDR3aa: CATSSRDRNYEQYF
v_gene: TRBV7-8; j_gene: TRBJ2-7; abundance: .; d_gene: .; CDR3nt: TGTGCCAGCAGCCCGAAAGATGGGCATGAGGGCGAGCAGTACTTC; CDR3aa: CASSPKDGHEGEQYF
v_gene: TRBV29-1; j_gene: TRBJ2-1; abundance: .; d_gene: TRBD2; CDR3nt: TGCAGCGTTGAAATTCTAGCGGGAACCTACAATGAGCAGTTCTTC; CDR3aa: CSVEILAGTYNEQFF
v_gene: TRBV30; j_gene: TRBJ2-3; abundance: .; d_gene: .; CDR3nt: TGTGCCTGGAGTCAGAAAGGAGATACGCAGTATTTT; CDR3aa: CAWSQKGDTQYF
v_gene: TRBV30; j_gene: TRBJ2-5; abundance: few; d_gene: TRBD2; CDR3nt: TGTGCCTGGAGTGAGGGACACGGACTAGCAGATCGCCAAGAGACCCAGTACTTC; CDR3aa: CAWSEGHGLADRQETQYF